These 25 T cell receptor beta chains came from one sample sequenced in a study of brain T cells in children with intractable seizures (dated by TCRdb to about 2021). What this sample's time point label stands for: blood from clinic visit 5 months post-surgery; TSC patient then seizure free. The library was produced with the immunoSEQ multiplex PCR assay. TCRdb took over this immuneACCESS table, retaining in-frame rearrangements with V and J assigned. Such tables are incomplete; in checked studies, under half of the missing clones stem from an unresolved V gene, and the remainder is unexplained. The sample table records 300,000 to 400,000 clones; about 93% of these occur just once. Jointly, the top ten make up around 6% of the sample. The source was peripheral blood, collected less than 6 months after surgery. Receptor source: a boy less than two years old with tuberous sclerosis and intractable seizures.

This clone was detected only once. This sequence joins TRBV30 and TRBJ2-7; D remains ambiguous. The CDR3 is 10 amino acids. V lost 4 bases to trimming and J lost 12 bases, with 13 bases between them. Germline values: CDR1 GTSNPN, CDR2 SVGIG (reference sequence). CDR3 loop: CAWTLTSWYF. CDR3 coding DNA: TGTGCCTGGACCCTGACCTCCTGGTACTTC.

The V and J genes are TRBV29-1 and TRBJ2-3; D gene unclear. Germline CDR1 and CDR2: SQVTM and ANQGSEA. The length of the CDR3 is 13 residues. Trimming removed 4 bases from V and 3 bases from J, with 11 bases in between. The CDR3 region is CSVAYMGTDTQYF. As DNA, the CDR3 is TGCAGCGTTGCTTATATGGGGACAGATACGCAGTATTTT.

This clone was detected only a few times. Other DNA sequences in this specimen translate into the identical CDR3. The chain uses TRBV15 and TRBJ1-1; D gene ambiguous. Germline CDR1 LNHNV, CDR2 YYDKDF (reference sequence). With 0 bases removed from V and 2 bases from J, the gap between germline ends came to 4 bases. There are 13 residues in the CDR3. CDR3 protein: CATSRDRNTEAFF. CDR3 bases: TGTGCCACCAGCAGAGATCGCAACACTGAAGCTTTCTTT.

The rearrangement uses TRBV6-6 and TRBJ2-2; possibly TRBD2 for D (6 bases). Germline-derived CDR1 and CDR2 are MNHNY and SVGAGI (reference sequence). CDR3 length: 17 amino acids. V lost 5 bases and J 5 bases, leaving 21 bases between the germline ends. CDR3 sequence: CASSQKYKVGRTGELFF. CDR3 bases: TGTGCCAGCAGTCAGAAATATAAGGTAGGGAGGACCGGGGAGCTGTTTTTT.

The chain has TRBV11-2 and TRBJ2-1, with D possibly TRBD2 on 6 matching bases. CDR1 is SGHAT and CDR2 is FQNNGV in the germline V gene. Trimming pared 2 bases from V and 7 bases from J, leaving 18 bases between. The CDR3 contains 16 residues. CDR3 sequence reads: CASSLTPGGVGNEQFF. In nucleotides, the CDR3 is TGTGCCAGCAGCTTAACTCCCGGGGGAGTGGGAAATGAGCAGTTCTTC.

V gene TRBV2 combines with J gene TRBJ2-3; tentatively, D is TRBD1 (5 bases). CDR1 is SNHLY and CDR2 is FYNNEI in the germline V gene. V was trimmed by 6 bases and J by 2 bases, leaving 15 bases between them. The CDR3 consists of 15 residues. The CDR3 DNA follows: TGTGCCAGCAGCGAAATTACAGGTATCACAGATACGCAGTATTTT. Protein: CASSEITGITDTQYF.

This clone was detected only once. J is TRBJ2-3 and V is TRBV5-1; 9 nucleotides line up with TRBD2. Germline CDR1 SGHRS, CDR2 YFSETQ. V lost 1 base, J lost 2 bases, and 8 bases stayed unmatched. There are 17 residues in the CDR3. The CDR3 protein is CASSLSGLAYDTDTQYF. The CDR3, as DNA: TGCGCCAGCAGCTTGTCCGGACTAGCGTACGACACAGATACGCAGTATTTT.

This clone was detected once. V usage is TRBV21-1 and J usage is TRBJ1-1; TRBD1, the table's D call, was not compared with the DNA. TRBV21-1 is a documented pseudogene. The CDR3 covers 17 residues. CDR3 amino acids: CASSKAAGQGMNTEAFF. The CDR3 DNA sequence: TGTGCCAGCAGCAAAGCGGCAGGGCAGGGGATGAACACTGAAGCTTTCTTT.

The chain joins TRBV19 to TRBJ2-5; D unresolved. The V and J ends lost 4 bases and 1 base respectively, with 1 base between them. This CDR3 is built from 11 residues. The germline CDR1 and CDR2 sequences are LNHDA and SQIVND (reference sequence). CDR3 protein: CASSTQETQYF. The CDR3 nucleotides read TGTGCCAGTAGTACCCAAGAGACCCAGTACTTC. The whole variable domain, remainder taken from reference TRBV19 and TRBJ2-5, is DGGITQSPKYLFRKEGQNVTLSCEQNLNHDAMYWYRQDPGQGLRLIYYSQIVNDFQKGDIAEGYSVSREKKESFPLTVTSAQKNPTAFYLCASSTQETQYFGPGTRLLVL.

This clone was seen once. The genes are TRBV24-1 and TRBJ2-3, with D unclear. CDR3 length equals 14 residues. Germline values: CDR1 KGHDR, CDR2 SFDVKD. With 5 bases removed from V and 1 base from J, the gap between germline ends came to 9 bases. CDR3 DNA: TGTGCCACCAGTGGTCTAGAGGGCACAGATACGCAGTATTTT. Encoded protein: CATSGLEGTDTQYF.

The V gene is TRBV27, the J gene TRBJ1-6, with D perhaps TRBD1 (6 bases). The CDR3 consists of 18 residues. Trimming took off 5 bases at V and 9 bases at J, with 26 bases between the two ends. Germline values: CDR1 MNHEY, CDR2 SMNVEV (reference sequence). For the CDR3, the DNA is TGTGCCAGCAGTCCCATACGACGGACAGTTGGAGGGAGTTCACCCCTCCACTTT. Its protein product is CASSPIRRTVGGSSPLHF.

The chain combines TRBV5-1 with TRBJ2-5; tentatively, D is TRBD1 or TRBD2 (5 bases each). V lost 5 bases, J lost 5 bases, and 13 bases lay in between. Germline lookup yields CDR1 SGHRS and CDR2 YFSETQ. CDR3 length equals 13 residues. Here the CDR3 reads CASSDRGWETQYF. The CDR3 bases are TGCGCCAGCAGTGACCGGGGCTGGGAGACCCAGTACTTC.

J is TRBJ2-5 and V is TRBV29-1, with 14 bases aligning to TRBD2. Trimming cost V 8 bases and J 5 bases; bases outside gene matches: 4. The CDR3 covers 13 residues. Looked up from germline, CDR1 is SQVTM and CDR2 is ANQGSEA. CDR3 region: CSYRTSGGETQYF. CDR3 in DNA: TGCAGCTACAGGACTAGCGGGGGGGAGACCCAGTACTTC.

The sample holds one count of this clone. CDR3 DNA sequence: TGTGCCAGCAGCCTTAGGACTAGCGGGAGTGGCACAGATACGCAGTATTTT. Its protein product is CASSLRTSGSGTDTQYF. V gene TRBV3-1 (or the pseudogene TRBV3-2) combines with J gene TRBJ2-3; TRBD2 matches 13 bases. J gave up 1 base and V 4 bases, and 5 bases lay outside the gene matches. There are 17 residues in the CDR3. Germline V gene lookup returns CDR1 LGHDT and CDR2 YNNKEL (reference sequence).

This clone has a single count. The rearrangement joins TRBV5-6 to TRBJ1-4; the D is unclear. Germline lookup yields CDR1 SGHDT and CDR2 YYEEEE. This CDR3 has 15 amino acids. The V end lost 5 bases, the J end lost 7 bases, and 18 bases lay between the germline ends. This CDR3 reads CASSQNSGISEKLFF. The DNA of the CDR3 is TGTGCCAGCAGTCAAAACTCTGGTATCAGTGAAAAACTGTTTTTT.

The V and J genes are TRBV5-4 and TRBJ2-7; weak D call: TRBD1 (5 bases). Trimming left V 1 base short and J 1 base short, with 9 bases between. Germline loops: CDR1 SGHNT, CDR2 YYREEE (reference sequence). The CDR3 spans 14 residues. CDR3 DNA: TGTGCCAGCAGCTTGTGGCAGGGATCCTACGAGCAGTACTTC. This gives the protein CASSLWQGSYEQYF.

The sample holds a few counts of this clone. The J gene is TRBJ1-5, the V gene TRBV19, with TRBD1 matching over 7 bases. CDR1 is LNHDA, CDR2 SQIVND, per germline (reference sequence). The CDR3 covers 15 residues. Unmatched junction bases numbered 9, after V lost 6 bases and J lost 4 bases. The CDR3 reads CASSILTGENQPQHF. CDR3 nucleotides: TGTGCCAGTAGCATACTAACAGGGGAGAATCAGCCCCAGCATTTT.

As regards this clone: Other DNA sequences within the sample encode an identical CDR3. J is TRBJ1-1 and V is TRBV7-3; TRBD1 aligns across 8 bases. The CDR3 is 14 residues long. V lost 5 bases to trimming and J lost 1 base; unmatched junction nucleotides: 3. The germline V gene encodes CDR1 SGHTA and CDR2 FQGTGA. This CDR3 is CASSPTGGNTEAFF. CDR3 coding DNA: TGTGCCAGCAGCCCAACAGGGGGGAACACTGAAGCTTTCTTT.

This chain connects TRBV9 to TRBJ2-7; 10 nucleotides agree with TRBD2. Germline trimming cut 4 bases from V and 0 bases from J; bases unmatched to any gene: 4. The CDR3 covers 15 residues. Germline-derived CDR1 and CDR2 are SGDLS and YYNGEE. CDR3 DNA: TGTGCCAGCAGCCCTGGACTAGCGGCCTCCTACGAGCAGTACTTC. Amino acid sequence: CASSPGLAASYEQYF.

Only one count was recorded for this clone. This rearrangement joins TRBV4-1 to TRBJ2-7; TRBD1 is a possible D gene (6 bases). The CDR3 covers 14 residues. Between the trimmed V and J ends, which lost 5 bases and 2 bases, there was a span of 13 bases. Germline V gives CDR1 MGHRA, CDR2 YSYEKL. The CDR3 bases are TGCGCCAGCAGCTACCCCGGGACAACCTACGAGCAGTACTTC. Its translation: CASSYPGTTYEQYF.

The DNA of the CDR3 is TGTGCTAGTGGTTTGGTGCCGACTAGCGCCGATCCAAGAGCGTCATATGAGCAGTTCTTC. Translating gives CASGLVPTSADPRASYEQFF. This rearrangement joins TRBV12-5 to TRBJ2-1; 8 bases agree with TRBD2. CDR3 length: 20 amino acids. The V segment lost 0 bases and the J segment 8 bases; nucleotides outside the gene matches: 21. Germline V gene sequence: CDR1 LGHNT, CDR2 FRNRAP.

The rearrangement links TRBV10-2 to TRBJ2-2, with 12 bases matching TRBD2. The germline V gene encodes CDR1 WSHSY and CDR2 SAAADI. CDR3 length equals 13 residues. With V trimmed by 6 bases and J by 7 bases, 0 bases remained unmatched. CDR3 loop: CASRGLAGGELFF. The CDR3, as DNA: TGCGCCAGCAGGGGACTAGCGGGCGGGGAGCTGTTTTTT.

The V call is TRBV12-3 or TRBV12-4, the J call TRBJ1-1, with unresolved D. CDR3 length equals 12 residues. Trimming took off 8 bases at V and 5 bases at J, with 12 bases between the two ends. The CDR3 spells CASGFGKTEAFF. As DNA, the CDR3 is TGTGCCAGCGGCTTTGGGAAGACTGAAGCTTTCTTT.

The CDR3, as DNA: TGCGCCAGCAGTGAGTCGGGCGGGACTGATAATGAAAAACTGTTTTTT. Protein: CASSESGGTDNEKLFF. The chain links TRBV10-1 to TRBJ1-4, with a possible D match to TRBD1 (5 bases). The V gene's germline CDR1 is WNHNN and CDR2 SYGVQD (reference sequence). The CDR3 sequence is 16 residues long. V lost 0 bases to trimming and J lost 4 bases, with 12 bases between them.

The V and J genes are TRBV2 and TRBJ1-5, with 7 bases matching TRBD1. V shed 5 bases, J shed 4 bases, and the junction held 8 bases outside the gene matches. The CDR3 is 15 residues long. Germline CDR1 reads SNHLY; CDR2 reads FYNNEI. The DNA of the CDR3 is TGTGCCAGCAGTACCGACAGGGAAGGGAATCAGCCCCAGCATTTT. Translated: CASSTDREGNQPQHF.